Shown below are 20 T cell receptor beta chains from a single sample sequenced in a study of T cell repertoires in cytomegalovirus infection. No antigen is known for these receptors. TCRdb passed the reads through MiXCR, listing each CDR3 protein once. The sample carries hundreds of thousands of distinct CDR3 sequences, roughly 36% recorded once. Sequenced material: cultured PBMCs, taken from culture after CMV antigen stimulation. These TCRs come from a human donor in good health (CMV status not recorded). Some clones in this sample may be carry-over from other donors' samples.

This clonotype was recorded many times. The chain links TRBV7-8 to TRBJ1-4; D unclear. This CDR3 has 13 residues. From germline, CDR1 is SGHVS and CDR2 FQNEAQ. Trimming cost V 5 bases and J 8 bases, with 12 bases left between them. CDR3 protein: CASSRLRAEKLFF. The CDR3 nucleotides are TGTGCCAGCAGCAGACTCCGGGCAGAAAAACTGTTTTTT.

This clonotype was seen a few times. V usage is TRBV6-2 or TRBV6-3 and J usage is TRBJ2-7; D is possibly TRBD1 (5 bases). Germline lookup yields CDR1 MNHEY and CDR2 SVGEGT. The CDR3 is 11 amino acids. V was pared by 5 bases and J by 5 bases, with 7 bases between. As DNA, the CDR3 is TGTGCCAGCAGTCGACAGCACGAGCAGTACTTC. It specifies CASSRQHEQYF.

This clonotype was seen at least ten times. The chain has TRBV7-2 and TRBJ2-1, with TRBD2 matching over 12 bases. V lost 2 bases, J lost 4 bases, and 6 bases stayed unmatched. The CDR3 is 17 amino acids. Per the germline V gene, CDR1 is SGHTA and CDR2 is FQGNSA. CDR3 DNA sequence: TGTGCCAGCAGCTTATGGGCCGGGACTAGCGGGTACAATGAGCAGTTCTTC. This gives the protein CASSLWAGTSGYNEQFF.

The chain combines TRBV10-3 with TRBJ2-7; a possible D gene is TRBD1 (5 bases). The CDR3 spans 12 residues. V shed 7 bases and J shed 0 bases, with 7 bases lying between them. The germline V gene encodes CDR1 ENHRY and CDR2 SYGVKD. This chain's CDR3 is CAIIGVSYEQYF. The CDR3 DNA is TGTGCCATCATAGGGGTCTCCTACGAGCAGTACTTC.

J is TRBJ1-1 and V is TRBV3-1; no definite D call. Germline CDR1 LGHDT, CDR2 YNNKEL (reference sequence). V lost 3 bases, J lost 8 bases, and 13 bases lay in between. The CDR3 length is 13 residues. The DNA for the CDR3 is TGTGCCAGCAGCCATATACAGCGTGAGGAAGCTTTCTTT. The encoded protein is CASSHIQREEAFF.

This clonotype was detected a few times. J is TRBJ1-4 and V is TRBV11-2, with no clear D. V lost 1 base, J lost 2 bases, and 5 bases lay in between. The CDR3 is 14 residues long. The germline CDR1 and CDR2 sequences are SGHAT and FQNNGV. CDR3 in amino acids: CASSLGWTNEKLFF. The CDR3 DNA follows: TGTGCCAGCAGCTTAGGGTGGACTAATGAAAAACTGTTTTTT.

V gene TRBV5-4 combines with J gene TRBJ2-6; D perhaps matches TRBD2 (5 bases). Germline V lookup: CDR1 SGHNT, CDR2 YYREEE (reference sequence). The CDR3 length is 16 residues. V was trimmed by 0 bases and J by 0 bases, leaving 7 bases between them. Here the CDR3 reads CASSLGGRSGANVLTF. As DNA, the CDR3 is TGTGCCAGCAGCTTGGGCGGGCGCTCTGGGGCCAACGTCCTGACTTTC. Filled out from reference TRBV5-4 and TRBJ2-6, the complete variable domain reads ETGVTQSPTHLIKTRGQQVTLRCSSQSGHNTVSWYQQALGQGPQFIFQYYREEENGRGNFPPRFSGLQFPNYSSELNVNALELDDSALYLCASSLGGRSGANVLTFGAGSRLTVL.

The chain couples TRBV19 to TRBJ2-7; 8 positions agree with TRBD1. CDR1 and CDR2 (germline): LNHDA, SQIVND (reference sequence). V was clipped by 4 bases and J by 5 bases; unmatched bases: 10. The CDR3 spans 15 residues. The CDR3, as DNA: TGTGCCAGTAGTACCCCGGCAGGGGGCTTCAACGAGCAGTACTTC. Encoded protein: CASSTPAGGFNEQYF.

This clonotype was recorded a few times. The CDR3 is CSASDRGTNEKLFF. The CDR3 nucleotides are TGCAGTGCTAGCGACAGGGGCACTAATGAAAAACTGTTTTTT. The chain has TRBV20-1 and TRBJ1-4, with 8 bases identical to TRBD1. In germline, CDR1 is DFQATT, CDR2 SNEGSKA (reference sequence). The CDR3 contains 14 residues. The ends lost 3 bases at V and 2 bases at J; junction bases unmatched: 2.

This chain uses TRBV28 with TRBJ2-1, with D possibly TRBD2 on 6 matching bases. V was shortened by 2 bases and J by 7 bases, with 12 bases between the two germline ends. CDR3 length: 14 residues. Germline CDR1 and CDR2: MDHEN and SYDVKM. In DNA form, the CDR3 reads TGTGCCAGCAGTTTACCATTAGGGAGGAATGAGCAGTTCTTC. Amino acids: CASSLPLGRNEQFF.

This clonotype occurred many times. CDR3 in DNA: TGTGCCAGCAGCCGAGCCTGGAACCAAGAGACCCAGTACTTC. This gives the protein CASSRAWNQETQYF. The rearrangement links TRBV7-2 to TRBJ2-5; D gene uncertain. V lost 5 bases, J lost 0 bases, and 10 bases lay in between. This CDR3 region has 14 residues. In germline, CDR1 is SGHTA, CDR2 FQGNSA.

The V call is TRBV5-6, the J call TRBJ2-7, with a weak D call TRBD2 (5 bases). Deletions cut 6 bases from V and 5 bases from J, with 18 bases between. Germline V lookup: CDR1 SGHDT, CDR2 YYEEEE. The CDR3 consists of 14 residues. This CDR3 is CASTLTGSLNEQYF. The CDR3 nucleotides are TGTGCCAGCACCCTGACGGGATCACTAAACGAGCAGTACTTC.

There are a few counts of this clonotype. This rearrangement joins TRBV6-2 or TRBV6-3 to TRBJ2-7, with D unresolved. V was shortened by 4 bases and J by 5 bases, with 9 bases between the two germline ends. This CDR3 has 12 amino acids. Germline CDR1 and CDR2: MNHEY and SVGEGT. The CDR3 sequence is CASSSRIHEQYF. The CDR3 DNA sequence: TGTGCCAGCAGTTCACGGATCCACGAGCAGTACTTC.

In the case of this clonotype: A much larger clonotype is one base distant, so this may be a read error. This sequence joins TRBV7-2 and TRBJ2-5; 9 nucleotides agree with TRBD2. The length of the CDR3 is 13 residues. Germline V gene sequence: CDR1 SGHTA, CDR2 FQGNSA. Here the CDR3 DNA reads TGTGCCAGCAGGCGGGGGGGCCAAGAGACCCGGTACTTC. This gives the protein CASRRGGQETRYF.

The chain employs TRBV12-5 and TRBJ2-7, with TRBD2 matching over 7 bases. This CDR3 has 15 amino acids. Germline V gene sequence: CDR1 LGHNT, CDR2 FRNRAP. After removal of 1 base from V and 6 bases from J, the junction contained 9 bases not matched to a gene. The CDR3 region is CASGLDQTSLGEQYF. The CDR3 bases are TGTGCTAGTGGTTTGGACCAGACTAGCTTGGGCGAGCAGTACTTC.

This clonotype turned up a few times. The chain is built from TRBV7-9 and TRBJ1-4, with D perhaps TRBD1 (6 bases). The CDR3 spans 17 residues. With 4 bases removed from V and 8 bases from J, the gap between germline ends came to 23 bases. Looked up from germline, CDR1 is SEHNR and CDR2 is FQNEAQ (reference sequence). As DNA, the CDR3 is TGTGCCAGCAGCTGGGGGCATTTACAGGGAGGGGACGAAAAACTGTTTTTT. Its translation is CASSWGHLQGGDEKLFF. Variable domain in full (rest from reference TRBV7-9 and TRBJ1-4): DTGVSQNPRHKITKRGQNVTFRCDPISEHNRLYWYRQTLGQGPEFLTYFQNEAQLEKSRLLSDRFSAERPKGSFSTLEIQRTEQGDSAMYLCASSWGHLQGGDEKLFFGSGTQLSVL.

The chain joins TRBV4-2 to TRBJ2-3; TRBD2 matches 7 bases. This CDR3 region has 16 residues. V shed 4 bases, J shed 0 bases, and the junction held 7 bases outside the gene matches. CDR1 is LGHNA and CDR2 is YNFKEQ in the germline V gene. The chain's CDR3 is CASSRRGDASTDTQYF. CDR3 coding DNA: TGTGCCAGCAGCCGACGGGGGGATGCTAGCACAGATACGCAGTATTTT.

The V call is TRBV12-3 or TRBV12-4, the J call TRBJ1-1; D perhaps matches TRBD1 (5 bases). The ends were cut back, 3 bases at V and 4 bases at J, with 9 bases in the middle. The CDR3 is 13 amino acids. CDR3 nucleotide sequence: TGTGCCAGCAGTTTCGGGGACGGCACTGAAGCTTTCTTT. Amino acids: CASSFGDGTEAFF.

The chain is built from TRBV4-1 and TRBJ2-7; 8 nucleotides align to TRBD2. CDR3 length equals 15 residues. Germline V gene sequence: CDR1 MGHRA, CDR2 YSYEKL. The trim removed 1 base at V and 4 bases at J, leaving 6 bases unmatched. Here the CDR3 reads CASSQGGGLVYEQYF. CDR3 nucleotides: TGCGCCAGCAGCCAAGGGGGGGGACTAGTATACGAGCAGTACTTC.

This clonotype was observed a handful of times. V usage is TRBV10-2 and J usage is TRBJ2-1, with D maybe TRBD2 (6 bases). The CDR3 length is 14 residues. V lost 6 bases to trimming and J lost 7 bases, with 16 bases between them. Germline V CDR1 and CDR2: WSHSY, SAAADI. CDR3 in DNA: TGCGCCAGCAGGTGGGAGGCCGGGTCAAATGAGCAGTTCTTC. It specifies CASRWEAGSNEQFF.